This T cell receptor (beta chain) was sequenced for a study of CD8 T cells in Susac syndrome. Random hexamers primed reverse transcription of roughly 0.45 to 1 ug RNA. Each CDR3 protein is one row after TCRdb ran MiXCR on the immunoSEQ multiplex PCR reads. The data hold about 190,000 distinct CDR3 sequences, with 85% to 95% observed a single time. The CDR3 has 12 amino acids. V was shortened by 6 bases and J by 4 bases, with 9 bases between the two germline ends. The source is a human donor in good health. Sequenced material: CD4+ T cells from PBMCs. The chain has TRBV12-3 or TRBV12-4 and TRBJ1-2, with D possibly matching TRBD1 (5 bases). CDR3 sequence reads: CASSSGLYGYTF. CDR3 in DNA: TGTGCCAGCAGCTCAGGGCTCTATGGCTACACCTTC.